Below are 24 T cell receptor beta chains sequenced from a single sample in a study of cytomegalovirus exposure and HLA in healthy donors (dated by TCRdb to the late 2010s). Libraries were made using the immunoSEQ multiplex PCR assay. For the multiplex PCR, a mixture combining 60 forward primers for TCR Vbeta segments and 13 reverse primers for TCR Jbeta segments was used. Here the immuneACCESS table is served through TCRdb, limited to in-frame sequences with V and J called. Missing clones are a known gap in these copies; in checked studies unresolved V genes cover under half, and the rest lacks a known reason. The table for this sample records tens of thousands of clones. The ten largest make up approximately 1.4% of the sample. Sequencing was carried out using PBMCs. Source of these receptors: a man aged 25-45 years in good health and CMV-seronegative.

The chain carries TRBV19 and TRBJ1-5; 9 bases agree with TRBD1. Germline V gene sequence: CDR1 LNHDA, CDR2 SQIVND (reference sequence). With V trimmed by 3 bases and J by 4 bases, 1 base remained unmatched. The CDR3 covers 14 residues. The CDR3 DNA reads as TGTGCCAGTAGTATGGGGACAGGGAATCAGCCCCAGCATTTT. Amino acids: CASSMGTGNQPQHF.

The chain combines TRBV19 with TRBJ2-7; possible D gene TRBD1, 6 bases. Trimming took off 1 base at V and 0 bases at J, with 13 bases between the two ends. In germline, CDR1 is LNHDA, CDR2 SQIVND (reference sequence). This CDR3 contains 16 residues. CDR3 protein: CASSIAITRGSYEQYF. The CDR3 coding sequence is TGTGCCAGTAGTATAGCCATCACCAGGGGCTCCTACGAGCAGTACTTC.

The gene calls are TRBV11-2 and TRBJ2-7; 7 bases line up with TRBD2. This CDR3 has 15 amino acids. Unmatched junction bases numbered 5, after V lost 2 bases and J lost 1 base. The germline CDR1 and CDR2 sequences are SGHAT and FQNNGV. The CDR3 nucleotides read TGTGCCAGCAGCTTATCACTAGCGCAGTCCTACGAGCAGTACTTC. Translated: CASSLSLAQSYEQYF.

V is TRBV30 and J is TRBJ2-6, with unresolved D. The germline gives CDR1 GTSNPN, CDR2 SVGIG (reference sequence). Deletions cut 5 bases from V and 2 bases from J, with 4 bases between. There are 12 residues in the CDR3. This chain's CDR3 is CAWSPGANVLTF. As DNA, the CDR3 is TGTGCCTGGTCTCCTGGGGCCAACGTCCTGACTTTC.

The chain combines TRBV9 with TRBJ2-3, with D possibly matching TRBD2 (5 bases). Germline-derived CDR1 and CDR2 are SGDLS and YYNGEE. The CDR3 loop spans 15 amino acids. Trimming took 0 bases from V and 1 from J, leaving 9 bases between them. Here the CDR3 reads CASSVELGGTDTQYF. DNA for the CDR3: TGTGCCAGCAGCGTAGAACTAGGCGGCACAGATACGCAGTATTTT.

The CDR3 DNA reads as TGCACCAGCAGCCAAGATTTACGAATAGACACCGGGGAGCTGTTTTTT. This codes for CTSSQDLRIDTGELFF. The V gene is TRBV1, the J gene TRBJ2-2; the D segment call TRBD2 is taken from the table without a DNA check. TRBV1 is marked as a pseudogene. The CDR3 spans 16 residues.

The chain is built from TRBV7-2 and TRBJ2-1; TRBD2 agrees at 8 bases. Germline loops: CDR1 SGHTA, CDR2 FQGNSA. The CDR3 length is 14 residues. V was clipped by 5 bases and J by 9 bases; unmatched bases: 9. Written as DNA, the CDR3 is TGTGCCAGCAGCCTGCCGGGACTAGTACGTGAGCAGTTCTTC. This encodes CASSLPGLVREQFF.

V usage is TRBV9 and J usage is TRBJ2-7; the D is unclear. CDR1 and CDR2 from the germline V gene are SGDLS and YYNGEE. The CDR3 is 12 residues long. V dropped 5 bases and J dropped 3 bases, with 9 bases sitting between them. The CDR3 loop reads CASSPDFYEQYF. In DNA form, the CDR3 reads TGTGCCAGCAGTCCCGACTTCTACGAGCAGTACTTC.

The gene calls are TRBV5-4 and TRBJ2-7; maybe TRBD2 (7 bases). This CDR3 comprises 15 residues. The V end lost 3 bases, the J end lost 5 bases, and 18 bases lay between the germline ends. Looked up from germline, CDR1 is SGHNT and CDR2 is YYREEE (reference sequence). The CDR3 DNA reads as TGTGCCAGCAGCTGGGGGGGCTCTCTTGGGGACGAGCAGTACTTC. Translated: CASSWGGSLGDEQYF.

In DNA form, the CDR3 reads TGTGCCAGCAGCTTAGAGGCAGGGGACTATGGCTACACCTTC. Translating gives CASSLEAGDYGYTF. The chain combines TRBV7-2 with TRBJ1-2, with D possibly TRBD1 on 6 matching bases. Germline CDR1 is SGHTA and CDR2 is FQGNSA. V dropped 1 base and J dropped 3 bases, with 9 bases sitting between them. The CDR3 runs 14 residues.

V and J are TRBV29-1 and TRBJ2-3; D remains ambiguous. Trimming took 4 bases from V and 2 from J, leaving 10 bases between them. This CDR3 spans 13 amino acids. Looked up from germline, CDR1 is SQVTM and CDR2 is ANQGSEA. The CDR3 DNA follows: TGCAGCGTTGTGAGGTCAGCCACAGATACGCAGTATTTT. As protein: CSVVRSATDTQYF.

The rearrangement uses TRBV12-5 and TRBJ2-2; 9 bases are shared with TRBD2. The CDR3 has 16 amino acids. Germline assignment: CDR1 LGHNT and CDR2 FRNRAP. V lost 6 bases, J lost 5 bases, and 10 bases stayed unmatched. As DNA, the CDR3 is TGTGCTAGTGGCCCGTTAATAGCGGGAGAAACCGGGGAGCTGTTTTTT. It encodes CASGPLIAGETGELFF.

V gene TRBV27 combines with J gene TRBJ1-6; no clear D. The CDR3 has 15 amino acids. Trimming cost V 6 bases and J 6 bases, with 15 bases left between them. Germline CDR1 is MNHEY and CDR2 is SMNVEV (reference sequence). CDR3 in amino acids: CASSSMVGGNSPLHF. CDR3 DNA sequence: TGTGCCAGCAGCTCGATGGTAGGAGGTAATTCACCCCTCCACTTT.

The genes are TRBV7-2 and TRBJ2-7; 11 bases are a match to TRBD1. V lost 5 bases and J lost 4; bases outside the gene matches: 4. CDR1 SGHTA and CDR2 FQGNSA come from the germline V gene. This CDR3 comprises 14 residues. The chain's CDR3 is CASSRTGGWYEQYF. DNA for the CDR3: TGTGCCAGCAGCCGGACAGGGGGCTGGTACGAGCAGTACTTC.

In nucleotides, the CDR3 is TGTGCCAGCAGCTTGTTTCAGGGCCACGAGCAGTACTTC. Its translation is CASSLFQGHEQYF. This rearrangement joins TRBV5-4 to TRBJ2-7, with a weak D call TRBD1 (5 bases). This CDR3 region has 13 residues. Trimming pared 1 base from V and 5 bases from J, leaving 10 bases between. In germline, CDR1 is SGHNT, CDR2 YYREEE (reference sequence).

The rearrangement uses TRBV29-1 and TRBJ2-6, with 10 bases fitting TRBD1. V gave up 3 bases and J gave up 2 bases; unmatched junction bases: 4. The CDR3 length is 16 residues. Germline CDR1 is SQVTM and CDR2 is ANQGSEA. This chain's CDR3 is CSVDIGQGAGANVLTF. CDR3 coding DNA: TGCAGCGTTGACATTGGACAGGGGGCTGGGGCCAACGTCCTGACTTTC.

The J gene is TRBJ2-7, the V gene TRBV7-8, with 9 bases lining up with TRBD2. CDR1 and CDR2 (germline): SGHVS, FQNEAQ. The CDR3 covers 16 residues. Trimming at V came to 5 bases and at J to 9 bases, leaving 17 bases not matched to a gene. For the CDR3, the DNA is TGTGCCAGCAGCCCGTTATCAGCGGGAGGCCCCGCTCGGCAGTACTTC. It translates to CASSPLSAGGPARQYF.

This chain links TRBV6-5 with TRBJ2-3; 7 bases agree with TRBD2. V shed 4 bases and J 2 bases; nucleotides not matched to a gene: 6. The CDR3 extends over 15 amino acids. Per the germline V gene, CDR1 is MNHEY and CDR2 is SVGAGI. CDR3: CASSWGGAITDTQYF. In DNA form, the CDR3 reads TGTGCCAGCAGTTGGGGGGGAGCGATCACAGATACGCAGTATTTT.

V is TRBV30 and J is TRBJ2-2; TRBD2 aligns across 12 bases. The germline V gene encodes CDR1 GTSNPN and CDR2 SVGIG (reference sequence). The V segment lost 2 bases and the J segment 4 bases; nucleotides outside the gene matches: 8. CDR3 length: 17 amino acids. The CDR3 spells CAWSRAGLAGLTGELFF. CDR3 DNA: TGTGCCTGGAGTCGCGCGGGACTAGCGGGTCTCACCGGGGAGCTGTTTTTT.

J is TRBJ2-3 and V is TRBV29-1; 12 bases are a match to TRBD1. Germline CDR1 SQVTM, CDR2 ANQGSEA. V shed 1 base and J 5 bases; nucleotides not matched to a gene: 1. This CDR3 is built from 14 residues. CDR3 bases: TGCAGCGTTGAAGGGGACAGGGGGCAAGATACGCAGTATTTT. Its protein product is CSVEGDRGQDTQYF.

The J gene is TRBJ2-1, the V gene TRBV19; 11 bases fit TRBD2. The CDR3 is made up of 16 amino acids. Germline V CDR1 and CDR2: LNHDA, SQIVND (reference sequence). The V gene end was trimmed by 5 bases and the J gene end by 8 bases; junction bases not matched to a gene: 11. CDR3 DNA sequence: TGTGCCAGTAGTTCCCTTAGCGGGAGGGCCGACCATGAGCAGTTCTTC. Translation gives CASSSLSGRADHEQFF.

This chain connects TRBV7-2 to TRBJ2-1, with a tentative D call TRBD2 (6 bases). The ends were cut back, 5 bases at V and 12 bases at J, with 20 bases in the middle. This CDR3 is built from 14 residues. Germline CDR1 SGHTA, CDR2 FQGNSA. The CDR3, as DNA: TGTGCCAGCAGCCCGGGGGTACTCGCAATATCGCAGTTCTTC. Translation gives CASSPGVLAISQFF.

The genes are TRBV6-5 and TRBJ2-5; D unclear. Trimming pared 6 bases from V and 5 bases from J, leaving 7 bases between. CDR1 and CDR2 (germline): MNHEY, SVGAGI. The CDR3 sequence is 11 residues long. The CDR3 here is CASSPGETQYF. The CDR3 DNA is TGTGCCAGCAGCCCCGGGGAGACCCAGTACTTC.

The V gene is TRBV30, the J gene TRBJ2-7; a possible D gene is TRBD2 (7 bases). Trimming pared 0 bases from V and 2 bases from J, leaving 14 bases between. The germline V gene encodes CDR1 GTSNPN and CDR2 SVGIG (reference sequence). The CDR3 is 15 residues long. Here the CDR3 reads CAWSVGGGVTYEQYF. The CDR3 nucleotides read TGTGCCTGGAGTGTGGGAGGGGGGGTCACCTACGAGCAGTACTTC.